One sample yielded the 22 T cell receptor beta chains listed below, sequenced in a study of CD8+CD57+ T cells in acquired aplastic anemia. According to the study, genomic DNA was the template for TCR beta VDJ and CDR3 profiling. TCRdb reprocessed the reads with MiXCR, giving one entry per CDR3 protein. This table holds about 160,000 distinct CDR3 sequences, around half found once. Those patients picked for sequencing had displayed CD8+CD57+ cell expansion on flow cytometry. The source material was sorted CD4+, CD8+, or CD8+CD57+ T cells (not recorded which) from PBMCs. Every receptor here comes from a human donor with aplastic anemia.

This clonotype has a count of ten or more. The chain employs TRBV9 and TRBJ2-7; tentatively, D is TRBD2 (6 bases). Germline V gene data show CDR1 as SGDLS and CDR2 as YYNGEE. Trimming cost V 0 bases and J 3 bases, with 10 bases left between them. This CDR3 region has 14 residues. CDR3 protein: CASSVGDGGYEQYF. The CDR3 nucleotides are TGTGCCAGCAGCGTAGGGGACGGGGGCTACGAGCAGTACTTC.

This clonotype has just a few counts. CDR3 DNA: TGTGCCAGCAGCTTGGATAGCAGGGTGGGTCCGTTACTAGAGACCCAGTACTTC. It translates to CASSLDSRVGPLLETQYF. The chain uses TRBV5-4 and TRBJ2-5, with D possibly being TRBD1 (5 bases). The V gene's germline CDR1 is SGHNT and CDR2 YYREEE (reference sequence). The CDR3 extends over 18 amino acids. Trimming took off 0 bases at V and 4 bases at J, with 22 bases between the two ends.

About this clonotype itself: Being one base from a much bigger clone, this may be a read error. The chain joins TRBV12-3 or TRBV12-4 to TRBJ1-1; D might be TRBD1 (5 bases). V was trimmed by 5 bases and J by 3 bases, leaving 16 bases between them. The CDR3 loop spans 15 amino acids. The CDR3: CASSRLDSVDTEAFF. The CDR3 bases are TGTGCCAGCAGTCGATTAGACAGCGTAGACACTGAAGCTTTCTTT.

This clonotype was found a few times. The chain uses TRBV7-3 and TRBJ2-5; 12 bases map to TRBD2. The V and J ends lost 0 bases and 2 bases, in that order; junction bases with no gene match: 4. The CDR3 contains 17 residues. Germline V gene sequence: CDR1 SGHTA, CDR2 FQGTGA. The CDR3 protein is CASSLTSTSGGQETQYF. The CDR3 region has the DNA TGTGCCAGCAGCTTAACGTCGACTAGCGGGGGACAAGAGACCCAGTACTTC.

The rearrangement links TRBV19 to TRBJ2-7, with TRBD1 as a possible D gene (5 bases). Germline V gene data show CDR1 as LNHDA and CDR2 as SQIVND (reference sequence). Trimming pared 0 bases from V and 2 bases from J, leaving 11 bases between. The CDR3 has 15 residues. CDR3: CASSIDHRIPYEQYF. The CDR3 nucleotides are TGTGCCAGTAGTATAGACCACAGGATCCCCTACGAGCAGTACTTC. The whole variable domain, remainder taken from reference TRBV19 and TRBJ2-7, is DGGITQSPKYLFRKEGQNVTLSCEQNLNHDAMYWYRQDPGQGLRLIYYSQIVNDFQKGDIAEGYSVSREKKESFPLTVTSAQKNPTAFYLCASSIDHRIPYEQYFGPGTRLTVT.

Ten or more counts support this clonotype. The chain carries TRBV19 and TRBJ1-3; 7 nucleotides line up with TRBD1. CDR3 length: 15 amino acids. CDR1 and CDR2 (germline): LNHDA, SQIVND (reference sequence). V dropped 6 bases and J dropped 2; count of bases not matched to a gene: 7. CDR3 residues: CASSPLGQAGNTIYF. The CDR3 bases are TGTGCCAGTAGCCCCCTTGGACAGGCTGGAAACACCATATATTTT.

Concerning this clonotype itself: This could be a read error, since a much larger clone is one nucleotide away. J is TRBJ2-1 and V is TRBV5-1; D not resolved. Germline-derived CDR1 and CDR2 are SGHRS and YFSETQ. The length of the CDR3 is 15 residues. The CDR3 sequence is CASSLGRSSYNGQFF. The CDR3 DNA sequence: TGCGCCAGCAGCTTGGGCCGGAGCTCCTACAATGGGCAGTTCTTC.

This clonotype was observed once. J is TRBJ1-2 and V is TRBV5-1; D is uncertain. The CDR3 spans 13 residues. Trimming pared 0 bases from V and 8 bases from J, leaving 11 bases between. Germline V gene data show CDR1 as SGHRS and CDR2 as YFSETQ. Here the CDR3 reads CASSLEAGRGYTF. The CDR3 DNA follows: TGCGCCAGCAGCTTGGAGGCGGGGAGAGGCTACACCTTC.

This clonotype was counted at least ten times. The V call is TRBV20-1, the J call TRBJ2-7; TRBD1 matches at 9 bases. Per germline, CDR1 DFQATT and CDR2 SNEGSKA (reference sequence). The CDR3 sequence is 15 residues long. V gave up 5 bases and J gave up 5 bases; unmatched junction bases: 13. The CDR3 sequence: CSASSDRGSGHEQYF. For the CDR3, the DNA is TGCAGTGCTTCGTCAGACAGGGGGTCGGGCCACGAGCAGTACTTC.

This sequence joins TRBV7-9 and TRBJ2-7; no clear D. CDR1 is SEHNR, CDR2 FQNEAQ, per germline (reference sequence). The V end lost 0 bases, the J end lost 0 bases, and 6 bases lay between the germline ends. The CDR3 is 14 amino acids. CDR3 nucleotide sequence: TGTGCCAGCAGCTTAGCGGGTTACTCCTACGAGCAGTACTTC. This translates into CASSLAGYSYEQYF.

Points on this clonotype: A clone one base away is much larger, so this may be a read error. This chain links TRBV19 with TRBJ2-1, with 10 bases identical to TRBD2. The CDR3 totals 17 residues. The V gene's germline CDR1 is LNHDA and CDR2 SQIVND (reference sequence). Unmatched junction bases numbered 14, after V lost 5 bases and J lost 7 bases. The CDR3 coding sequence is TGTGCCAGTAGTCCGATAGCCGGGACTAGCGTGAGGAATGAGCAGTTCTTC. Translating it yields CASSPIAGTSVRNEQFF.

This clonotype showed up many times. The V gene is TRBV7-6, the J gene TRBJ1-5, with unresolved D. This CDR3 spans 13 amino acids. Trimming pared 3 bases from V and 6 bases from J, leaving 9 bases between. Germline-derived CDR1 and CDR2 are SGHVS and FNYEAQ. In DNA, the CDR3 is TGTGCCAGCAGCTTGGGTTCAGCTCAGCCCCAGCATTTT. It encodes CASSLGSAQPQHF.

This clonotype was seen repeatedly, ten times or more. The chain couples TRBV6-5 to TRBJ1-5, with TRBD1 identical over 8 bases. The junction had 7 bases not matched to a gene; V was cut back by 2 bases and J by 7 bases. Germline V gene sequence: CDR1 MNHEY, CDR2 SVGAGI. This CDR3 contains 15 residues. Here the CDR3 DNA reads TGTGCCAGCAGTTACGTCGGGACAGGTGTCCAGCCCCAGCATTTT. It specifies CASSYVGTGVQPQHF.

The chain couples TRBV7-2 to TRBJ2-7; TRBD1 or TRBD2 may be the D gene (5 bases each). CDR3 length equals 13 residues. The germline gives CDR1 SGHTA, CDR2 FQGNSA. The ends were cut back, 3 bases at V and 3 bases at J, with 9 bases in the middle. The CDR3 sequence: CASSFGTNYEQYF. The CDR3 nucleotides are TGTGCCAGCAGCTTCGGGACGAACTACGAGCAGTACTTC.

The chain joins TRBV5-4 to TRBJ2-7; 7 nucleotides line up with TRBD1. Germline V lookup: CDR1 SGHNT, CDR2 YYREEE (reference sequence). The junction had 9 bases not matched to a gene; V was cut back by 4 bases and J by 5 bases. The CDR3 runs 14 residues. The CDR3 reads CASSPTGSGNEQYF. DNA of the CDR3: TGTGCCAGCAGCCCGACAGGGAGTGGGAACGAGCAGTACTTC.

Ten or more counts support this clonotype. Written as DNA, the CDR3 is TGTGCCAGCAGCTCAGGGGCCACTGAAGCTTTCTTT. It codes for CASSSGATEAFF. This chain links TRBV7-9 with TRBJ1-1, with D tentatively TRBD1 (6 bases). CDR3 size: 12 residues. V was pared by 4 bases and J by 4 bases, with 7 bases between. Germline-derived CDR1 and CDR2 are SEHNR and FQNEAQ (reference sequence).

The chain joins TRBV10-3 to TRBJ2-7; 8 bases line up with TRBD1. The V gene's germline CDR1 is ENHRY and CDR2 SYGVKD. The CDR3 length is 14 residues. The trim removed 4 bases at V and 3 bases at J, leaving 5 bases unmatched. CDR3 residues: CAISADRAGYEQYF. CDR3 bases: TGTGCCATCAGTGCGGACAGGGCTGGCTACGAGCAGTACTTC.

This clonotype was found many times. V is TRBV6-1 and J is TRBJ1-5; D is uncertain. The V gene's germline CDR1 is MNHNS and CDR2 SASEGT. V was clipped by 7 bases and J by 0 bases, with 7 bases between them. The CDR3 length is 13 residues. The CDR3 protein is CASTSNSNQPQHF. CDR3 sequence (DNA): TGTGCCAGCACCAGTAATAGCAATCAGCCCCAGCATTTT.

The chain employs TRBV9 and TRBJ1-2; D might be TRBD1 (6 bases). The CDR3 covers 13 residues. Per germline, CDR1 SGDLS and CDR2 YYNGEE. The V and J ends lost 4 bases and 3 bases respectively, with 10 bases between them. The CDR3 protein is CASSPDRYYGYTF. In nucleotides, the CDR3 is TGTGCCAGCAGCCCGGACAGATACTATGGCTACACCTTC. Combining the CDR3 with reference TRBV9 and TRBJ1-2 gives the whole variable domain DSGVTQTPKHLITATGQRVTLRCSPRSGDLSVYWYQQSLDQGLQFLIQYYNGEERAKGNILERFSAQQFPDLHSELNLSSLELGDSALYFCASSPDRYYGYTFGSGTRLTVV.

The DNA of the CDR3 is TGTGCCACCGGACTACTGACTGGTGCAGATACGCAGTATTTT. This encodes CATGLLTGADTQYF. V gene TRBV24-1 combines with J gene TRBJ2-3, with D maybe TRBD2 (6 bases). Trimming cost V 9 bases and J 4 bases, with 16 bases left between them. The V gene's germline CDR1 is KGHDR and CDR2 SFDVKD. This CDR3 comprises 14 residues.

The chain employs TRBV20-1 and TRBJ2-1, with 10 bases fitting TRBD2. The CDR3 loop spans 16 amino acids. V shed 0 bases and J 10 bases; nucleotides not matched to a gene: 12. Germline V lookup: CDR1 DFQATT, CDR2 SNEGSKA (reference sequence). The CDR3 protein is CSARDRTSGREWEQFF. DNA for the CDR3: TGCAGTGCTAGAGATCGGACTAGCGGAAGGGAATGGGAGCAGTTCTTC.

The rearrangement joins TRBV29-1 to TRBJ2-5; perhaps TRBD2 as D (5 bases). The V end was cut by 3 bases, the J end by 1 base, with 18 bases between. CDR3 length: 16 residues. Germline values: CDR1 SQVTM, CDR2 ANQGSEA. DNA for the CDR3: TGCAGCGTTGATATTGGACTTGGGCTCTCCCAAGAGACCCAGTACTTC. Amino acid sequence: CSVDIGLGLSQETQYF.